These 18 T cell receptor beta chains were sequenced from one sample in a study of long-term antiretroviral therapy in people with HIV. It was version v3.0 of the immunoSEQ assay that was run at survey level. Using immunoSEQ multiplex PCR, the repertoire was profiled, and TCRdb retains in-frame clones only, with some absent. The data contain under 45,000 clones, about 80% of them seen just once; the ten biggest clones take up around 5.8%. The material sequenced was unsorted PBMCs, taken 3.4 years after starting antiretroviral therapy. These TCRs come from a man aged 30-40 years with HIV.

This clone came up a few times. The rearrangement links TRBV29-1 to TRBJ2-7; 7 bases align to TRBD2. Germline V lookup: CDR1 SQVTM, CDR2 ANQGSEA. V lost 5 bases, J lost 6 bases, and 7 bases stayed unmatched. CDR3 length: 12 residues. CDR3 bases: TGCAGCGTTTGGGGAGGGATCGGCGAGCAGTACTTC. The encoded protein is CSVWGGIGEQYF.

V is TRBV18 and J is TRBJ1-1; TRBD1 might be the D (6 bases). This CDR3 spans 14 amino acids. CDR1 is KGHSH, CDR2 LQKENI, per germline. Trimming removed 2 bases at V and 0 bases at J, with 7 bases between. CDR3 sequence: CASSPDRLNTEAFF. CDR3 in DNA: TGTGCCAGCTCACCAGACAGGTTGAACACTGAAGCTTTCTTT.

This chain connects TRBV6-5 to TRBJ1-2, with 11 bases fitting TRBD1. Germline values: CDR1 MNHEY, CDR2 SVGAGI. The CDR3 totals 15 residues. V lost 0 bases to trimming and J lost 6 bases; unmatched junction nucleotides: 3. For the CDR3, the DNA is TGTGCCAGCAGTTACTCCGGGACAGGGGGAAATGGCTACACCTTC. Translated: CASSYSGTGGNGYTF.

The chain uses TRBV5-1 and TRBJ2-1; D is possibly TRBD1 (5 bases). With 0 bases removed from V and 4 bases from J, the gap between germline ends came to 17 bases. CDR1 and CDR2 (germline): SGHRS, YFSETQ. The CDR3 totals 17 residues. CDR3 sequence (DNA): TGCGCCAGCAGCTTGGAGTCGACAGAAACCGGTTACAATGAGCAGTTCTTC. This encodes CASSLESTETGYNEQFF. Full variable domain (remainder filled in from reference TRBV5-1 and TRBJ2-1): KAGVTQTPRYLIKTRGQQVTLSCSPISGHRSVSWYQQTPGQGLQFLFEYFSETQRNKGNFPGRFSGRQFSNSRSEMNVSTLELGDSALYLCASSLESTETGYNEQFFGPGTRLTVL.

V gene TRBV11-2 combines with J gene TRBJ2-7; no definite D call. This CDR3 comprises 12 residues. The germline V and J ends were trimmed by 4 bases and 3 bases, with 7 bases remaining between them. Germline values: CDR1 SGHAT, CDR2 FQNNGV. The CDR3 protein is CASSSGVYEQYF. The CDR3 bases are TGTGCCAGCAGCTCCGGAGTCTACGAGCAGTACTTC.

This clone was recorded a few times. The chain is built from TRBV7-9 and TRBJ1-5; D is ambiguous. Germline values: CDR1 SEHNR, CDR2 FQNEAQ (reference sequence). Trimming took 1 base from V and 7 from J, leaving 8 bases between them. This CDR3 has 13 residues. The DNA for the CDR3 is TGTGCCAGCAGCTTAGATGCGGAGCAGCCCCAGCATTTT. Protein: CASSLDAEQPQHF. Combining the CDR3 with reference TRBV7-9 and TRBJ1-5 gives the whole variable domain DTGVSQNPRHKITKRGQNVTFRCDPISEHNRLYWYRQTLGQGPEFLTYFQNEAQLEKSRLLSDRFSAERPKGSFSTLEIQRTEQGDSAMYLCASSLDAEQPQHFGDGTRLSIL.

CDR3 sequence reads: CASSLGRTATETQYF. The CDR3 nucleotides are TGTGCCAGCAGCCTTGGGCGGACCGCCACGGAAACCCAGTACTTC. V gene TRBV11-1 combines with J gene TRBJ2-5; D not resolved. Germline CDR1 SGHAT, CDR2 FQDESV (reference sequence). There are 15 residues in the CDR3. V lost 5 bases, J lost 8 bases, and 21 bases lay in between.

The V call is TRBV29-1, the J call TRBJ1-1; D is possibly TRBD1 (5 bases). The CDR3 sequence is 14 residues long. Trimming pared 3 bases from V and 4 bases from J, leaving 15 bases between. The germline V gene has CDR1 SQVTM and CDR2 ANQGSEA. The CDR3 DNA reads as TGCAGCGTTGATACAGGCAGATATGGCACTGAAGCTTTCTTT. Its translation is CSVDTGRYGTEAFF.

This chain links TRBV9 with TRBJ2-7, with a possible D match to TRBD2 (5 bases). Trimming removed 4 bases from V and 5 bases from J, with 16 bases in between. In germline, CDR1 is SGDLS, CDR2 YYNGEE. This CDR3 contains 14 residues. CDR3 sequence (DNA): TGTGCCAGCAGCAGACTAACCGGACTCAACGAGCAGTACTTC. Its translation is CASSRLTGLNEQYF.

The chain couples TRBV7-3 to TRBJ2-1; 7 positions agree with TRBD2. The CDR3 is 15 amino acids. The trim removed 1 base at V and 4 bases at J, leaving 4 bases unmatched. Germline lookup yields CDR1 SGHTA and CDR2 FQGTGA. CDR3: CASSLMLADYNEQFF. CDR3 bases: TGTGCCAGCAGCTTAATGCTAGCGGATTACAATGAGCAGTTCTTC.

The chain uses TRBV5-1 and TRBJ2-1, with 9 bases identical to TRBD2. The CDR3 totals 15 residues. From germline, CDR1 is SGHRS and CDR2 YFSETQ. J lost 5 bases, V lost 4 bases, and 7 bases had no gene match. The CDR3 nucleotides are TGCGCCAGCAGCGTTCTTAGCGGGGGAAACAATGAGCAGTTCTTC. Translating gives CASSVLSGGNNEQFF.

This clone was counted only a few times. J is TRBJ1-2 and V is TRBV30, with a possible D match to TRBD1 (5 bases). The CDR3 runs to 10 residues. V lost 3 bases and J lost 7, with 6 bases in between. Germline V lookup: CDR1 GTSNPN, CDR2 SVGIG (reference sequence). The CDR3 sequence is CAWRRGGYTF. The CDR3 coding sequence is TGTGCCTGGAGGAGGGGTGGCTACACCTTC.

The chain couples TRBV7-9 to TRBJ2-3; D gene uncertain. This CDR3 is built from 15 residues. Germline lookup yields CDR1 SEHNR and CDR2 FQNEAQ (reference sequence). V shed 2 bases and J shed 2 bases, with 11 bases lying between them. This CDR3 is CASSLRAPYTDTQYF. The CDR3 DNA is TGTGCCAGCAGCTTAAGGGCTCCCTACACAGATACGCAGTATTTT. The variable domain in full, completed from reference TRBV7-9 and TRBJ2-3, reads DTGVSQNPRHKITKRGQNVTFRCDPISEHNRLYWYRQTLGQGPEFLTYFQNEAQLEKSRLLSDRFSAERPKGSFSTLEIQRTEQGDSAMYLCASSLRAPYTDTQYFGPGTRLTVL.

CDR3 amino acids: CASSQGTGNGYTF. The CDR3 nucleotides are TGCGCCAGCAGCCAAGGTACAGGGAACGGCTACACCTTC. The V gene is TRBV4-3, the J gene TRBJ1-2, with a tentative D call TRBD1 (6 bases). This CDR3 spans 13 amino acids. Germline V gene data show CDR1 as LGHNA and CDR2 as YSLEER. V lost 1 base and J 8 bases, leaving 11 bases between the germline ends.

The J gene is TRBJ1-1, the V gene TRBV6-6; D remains unclear. The CDR3 totals 14 residues. Trimming shortened V by 0 bases and J by 6 bases, and 11 bases separated the two germline ends. Germline values: CDR1 MNHNY, CDR2 SVGAGI (reference sequence). DNA of the CDR3: TGTGCCAGCAGTTACTCGCAAACTATCGCTGAAGCTTTCTTT. Its protein is CASSYSQTIAEAFF.

The V and J genes are TRBV19 and TRBJ2-2; TRBD1 agrees at 8 bases. From germline, CDR1 is LNHDA and CDR2 SQIVND (reference sequence). Trimming at V came to 9 bases and at J to 0 bases, leaving 6 bases not matched to a gene. The CDR3 sequence is 15 residues long. The chain's CDR3 is CASAGQAANTGELFF. CDR3 coding DNA: TGTGCCAGCGCGGGACAGGCAGCGAACACCGGGGAGCTGTTTTTT.

The chain carries TRBV27 and TRBJ2-7; the D call may be TRBD1 or TRBD2 (7 bases each). The CDR3 length is 15 residues. V lost 5 bases, J lost 2 bases, and 16 bases lay in between. Germline lookup yields CDR1 MNHEY and CDR2 SMNVEV (reference sequence). The DNA of the CDR3 is TGTGCCAGCAGTCCGACAGGGAGGGGTACCTACGAGCAGTACTTC. Translated: CASSPTGRGTYEQYF.

V usage is TRBV7-2 and J usage is TRBJ2-7; no reliable D call. The CDR3 loop spans 13 amino acids. Trimming shortened V by 2 bases and J by 6 bases, and 11 bases separated the two germline ends. Germline CDR1 reads SGHTA; CDR2 reads FQGNSA. CDR3 sequence: CASSLLASGEQYF. CDR3 nucleotide sequence: TGTGCCAGCAGCTTACTCGCATCGGGCGAGCAGTACTTC.